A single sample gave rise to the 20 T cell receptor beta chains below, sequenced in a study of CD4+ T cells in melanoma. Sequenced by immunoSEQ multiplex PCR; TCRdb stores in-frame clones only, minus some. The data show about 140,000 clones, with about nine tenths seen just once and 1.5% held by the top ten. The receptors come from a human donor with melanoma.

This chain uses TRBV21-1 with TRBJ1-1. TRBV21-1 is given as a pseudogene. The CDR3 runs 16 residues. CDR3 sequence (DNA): TGTGCCAGCAGCACGCGGAATGTGGGGATGAACACTGAAGCTTTCTTT. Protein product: CASSTRNVGMNTEAFF.

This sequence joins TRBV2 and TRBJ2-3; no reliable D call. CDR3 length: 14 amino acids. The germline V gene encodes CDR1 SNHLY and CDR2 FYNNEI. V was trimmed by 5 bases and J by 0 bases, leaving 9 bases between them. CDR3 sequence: CASSPGPSTDTQYF. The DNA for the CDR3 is TGTGCCAGCAGTCCCGGACCGAGCACAGATACGCAGTATTTT.

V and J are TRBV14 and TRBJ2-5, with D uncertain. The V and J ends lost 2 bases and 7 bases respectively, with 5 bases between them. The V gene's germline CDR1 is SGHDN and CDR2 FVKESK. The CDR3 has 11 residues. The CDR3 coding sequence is TGTGCCAGCAGCCAATCCGGGACCCAGTACTTC. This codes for CASSQSGTQYF.

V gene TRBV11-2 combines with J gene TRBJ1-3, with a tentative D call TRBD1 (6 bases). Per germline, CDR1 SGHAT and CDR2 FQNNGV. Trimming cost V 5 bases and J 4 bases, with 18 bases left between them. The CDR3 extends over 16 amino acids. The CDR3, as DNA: TGTGCCAGCAGCCCTTTACGGGGGGCCCTCGGAAACACCATATATTTT. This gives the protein CASSPLRGALGNTIYF.

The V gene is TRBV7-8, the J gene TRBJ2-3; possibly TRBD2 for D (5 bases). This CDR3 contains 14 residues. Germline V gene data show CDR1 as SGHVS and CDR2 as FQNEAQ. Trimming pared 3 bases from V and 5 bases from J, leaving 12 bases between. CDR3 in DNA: TGTGCCAGCAGCTTTACGGCCGCGGGAGATACGCAGTATTTT. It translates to CASSFTAAGDTQYF.

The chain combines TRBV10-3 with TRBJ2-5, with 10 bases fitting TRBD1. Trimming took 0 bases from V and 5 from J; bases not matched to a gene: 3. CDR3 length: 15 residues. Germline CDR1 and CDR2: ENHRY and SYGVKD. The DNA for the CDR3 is TGTGCCATCAGTGAGTCGACAGGGGGCCGTGAGACCCAGTACTTC. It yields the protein CAISESTGGRETQYF.

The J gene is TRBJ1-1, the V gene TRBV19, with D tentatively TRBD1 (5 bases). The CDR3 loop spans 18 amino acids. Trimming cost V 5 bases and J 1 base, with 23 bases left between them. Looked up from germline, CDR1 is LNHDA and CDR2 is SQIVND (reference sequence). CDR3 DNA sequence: TGTGCCAGTAGTCCCCCGGCGAGGGCGCTGGGGGGGAACACTGAAGCTTTCTTT. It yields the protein CASSPPARALGGNTEAFF.

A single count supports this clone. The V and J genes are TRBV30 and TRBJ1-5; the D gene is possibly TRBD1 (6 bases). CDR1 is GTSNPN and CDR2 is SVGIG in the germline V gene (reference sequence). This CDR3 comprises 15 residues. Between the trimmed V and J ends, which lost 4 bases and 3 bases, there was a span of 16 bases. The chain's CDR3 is CAWIGGGVINQPQHF. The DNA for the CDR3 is TGTGCCTGGATAGGGGGGGGTGTTATCAATCAGCCCCAGCATTTT.

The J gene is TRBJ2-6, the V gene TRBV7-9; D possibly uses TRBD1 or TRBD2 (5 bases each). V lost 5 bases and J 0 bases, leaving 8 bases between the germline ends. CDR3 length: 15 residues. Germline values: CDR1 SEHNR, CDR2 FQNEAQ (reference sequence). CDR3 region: CASSAGSSGANVLTF. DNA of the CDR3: TGTGCCAGCAGCGCAGGGAGCTCTGGGGCCAACGTCCTGACTTTC.

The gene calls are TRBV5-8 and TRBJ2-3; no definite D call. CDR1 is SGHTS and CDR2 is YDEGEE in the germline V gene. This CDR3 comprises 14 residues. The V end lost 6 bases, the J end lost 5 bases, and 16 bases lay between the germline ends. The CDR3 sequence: CASTPRRREDTQYF. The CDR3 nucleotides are TGTGCCAGCACCCCCCGTAGGCGAGAAGATACGCAGTATTTT. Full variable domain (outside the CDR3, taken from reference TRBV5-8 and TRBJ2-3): EAGVTQSPTHLIKTRGQQATLRCSPISGHTSVYWYQQALGLGLQFLLWYDEGEERNRGNFPPRFSGRQFPNYSSELNVNALELEDSALYLCASTPRRREDTQYFGPGTRLTVL.

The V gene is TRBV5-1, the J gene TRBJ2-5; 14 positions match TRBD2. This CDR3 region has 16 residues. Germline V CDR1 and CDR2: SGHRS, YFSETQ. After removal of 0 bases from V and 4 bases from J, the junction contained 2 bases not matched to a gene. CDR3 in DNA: TGCGCCAGCAGCTTGGGACTAGCGGGGGGGCTAGAGACCCAGTACTTC. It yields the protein CASSLGLAGGLETQYF.

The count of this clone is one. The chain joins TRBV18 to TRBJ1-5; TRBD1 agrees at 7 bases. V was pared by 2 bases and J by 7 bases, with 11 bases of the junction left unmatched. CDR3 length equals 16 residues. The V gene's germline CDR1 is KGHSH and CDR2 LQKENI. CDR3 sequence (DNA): TGTGCCAGCTCACCAACCGGAGGGGGCGCGGGGCAGCCCCAGCATTTT. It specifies CASSPTGGGAGQPQHF. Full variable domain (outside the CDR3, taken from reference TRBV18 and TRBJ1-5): NAGVMQNPRHLVRRRGQEARLRCSPMKGHSHVYWYRQLPEEGLKFMVYLQKENIIDESGMPKERFSAEFPKEGPSILRIQQVVRGDSAAYFCASSPTGGGAGQPQHFGDGTRLSIL.

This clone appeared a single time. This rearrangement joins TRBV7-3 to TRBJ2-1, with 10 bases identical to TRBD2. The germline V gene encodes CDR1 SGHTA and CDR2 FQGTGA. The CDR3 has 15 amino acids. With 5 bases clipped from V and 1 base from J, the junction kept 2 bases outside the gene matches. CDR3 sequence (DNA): TGTGCCAGCAGCCCTAGCGGGGGTTCCTACAATGAGCAGTTCTTC. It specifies CASSPSGGSYNEQFF.

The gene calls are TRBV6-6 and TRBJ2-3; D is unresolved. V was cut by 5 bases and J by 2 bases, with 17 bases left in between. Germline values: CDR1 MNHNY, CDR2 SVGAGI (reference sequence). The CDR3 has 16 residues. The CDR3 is CASSLEGEDATDTQYF. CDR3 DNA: TGTGCCAGCAGTCTGGAAGGTGAGGACGCCACAGATACGCAGTATTTT.

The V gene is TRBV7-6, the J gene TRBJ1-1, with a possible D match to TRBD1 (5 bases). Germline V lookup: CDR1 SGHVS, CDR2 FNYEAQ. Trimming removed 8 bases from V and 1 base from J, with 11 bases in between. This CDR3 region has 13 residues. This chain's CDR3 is CASRQGPNTEAFF. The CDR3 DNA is TGTGCCAGCCGTCAGGGACCGAACACTGAAGCTTTCTTT.

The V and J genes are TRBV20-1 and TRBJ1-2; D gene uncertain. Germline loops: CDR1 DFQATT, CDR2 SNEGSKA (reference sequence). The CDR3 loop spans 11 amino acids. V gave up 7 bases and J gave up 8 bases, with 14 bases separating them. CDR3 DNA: TGCAGTGTGGCTAAGGGCCGGGGCTACACCTTC. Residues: CSVAKGRGYTF.

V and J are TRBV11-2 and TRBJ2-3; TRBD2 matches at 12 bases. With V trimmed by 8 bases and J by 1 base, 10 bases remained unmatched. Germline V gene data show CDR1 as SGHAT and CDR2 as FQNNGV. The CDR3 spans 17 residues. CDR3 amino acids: CASGLAGFSWRTDTQYF. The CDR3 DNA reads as TGTGCCAGCGGACTAGCGGGGTTCTCGTGGCGCACAGATACGCAGTATTTT. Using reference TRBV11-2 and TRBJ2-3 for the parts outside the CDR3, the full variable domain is EAGVAQSPRYKIIEKRQSVAFWCNPISGHATLYWYQQILGQGPKLLIQFQNNGVVDDSQLPKDRFSAERLKGVDSTLKIQPAKLEDSAVYLCASGLAGFSWRTDTQYFGPGTRLTVL.

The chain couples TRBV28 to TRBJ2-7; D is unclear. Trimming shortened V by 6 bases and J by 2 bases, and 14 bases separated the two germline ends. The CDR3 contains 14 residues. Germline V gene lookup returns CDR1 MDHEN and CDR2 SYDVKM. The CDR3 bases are TGTGCCAGCAGCTCGCCGACTCTAACCTACGAGCAGTACTTC. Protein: CASSSPTLTYEQYF.

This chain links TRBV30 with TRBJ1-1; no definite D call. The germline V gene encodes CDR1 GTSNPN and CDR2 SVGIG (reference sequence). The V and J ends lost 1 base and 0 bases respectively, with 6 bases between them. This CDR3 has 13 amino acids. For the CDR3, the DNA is TGTGCCTGGAGTGGTACTATGAACACTGAAGCTTTCTTT. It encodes CAWSGTMNTEAFF.

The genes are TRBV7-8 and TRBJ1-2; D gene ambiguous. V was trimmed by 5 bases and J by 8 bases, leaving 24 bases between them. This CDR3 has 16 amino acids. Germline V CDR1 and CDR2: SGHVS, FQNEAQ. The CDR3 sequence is CASSHKPDQRLGGYTF. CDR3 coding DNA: TGTGCCAGCAGCCACAAACCGGACCAACGACTCGGGGGCTACACCTTC. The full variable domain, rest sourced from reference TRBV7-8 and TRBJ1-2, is GAGVSQSPRYKVAKRGQDVALRCDPISGHVSLFWYQQALGQGPEFLTYFQNEAQLDKSGLPSDRFFAERPEGSVSTLKIQRTQQEDSAVYLCASSHKPDQRLGGYTFGSGTRLTVV.